This is a list of T cell receptor beta chains from one sample in a study of regulatory dendritic cells for organ transplantation. This table comes from immunoSEQ multiplex PCR, and its TCRdb copy is limited to in-frame clones, with some not included. The profile shows tens of thousands of clones, about four fifths of them singletons. Input material: naive CD4+ T cells from blood. The receptors shown here come from a human donor in good health. The conserved cysteine and the conserved F or W are not part of the CDR3 here.

V	CDR3
TRBV19	ASSLAGPTYEQY
TRBV15	ATSRSGTANEQF
TRBV6-6	ASSSGLATDTQY
TRBV4-3	ASSQGLTENYGYT
TRBV10-2	ASSGDRDEKLF
TRBV18	ASSPLGLETQY
TRBV5-5	ASSATGAREQY
TRBV9	ASSVEQNSPLH
TRBV18	ASSEGQGDSYEQY
TRBV2	ASSAPGQGSYEQY
TRBV11-2	ASRRPMYQETQY
TRBV5-4	ASSWDRGDGYT
TRBV6-5	ASTTGNQPQH
TRBV5-1	ASSRTSGVGHEQF
TRBV18	ASSPSTGDYGYT
TRBV5-5	ASSLANTDTQY
TRBV9	ASSASGRTTGELF